This TCR beta chain was captured by sequencing in a study of cytomegalovirus exposure and HLA in healthy donors. This PCR relied on a set of 60 Vbeta primers and 13 Jbeta primers. The method was immunoSEQ multiplex PCR; TCRdb's version includes in-frame clones alone and lacks a portion of them. The repertoire holds under 200,000 clones, 80% to 85% seen once, with 2% to 2.5% in the top ten. In regard to this clone: Its antigen is unknown.

The V end was cut by 5 bases, the J end by 0 bases, with 16 bases between. CDR3 length: 17 amino acids. Per germline, CDR1 MNHEY and CDR2 SMNVEV (reference sequence). Points from the study as a whole: Some TCR beta chains (roughly 160 of them) were listed as cytomegalovirus-associated.

This clonotype was sampled from a male donor in good health and CMV-seronegative. Material for sequencing was PBMCs. The rearrangement uses TRBV27 and TRBJ1-4, with D possibly being TRBD1 (6 bases). The chain's CDR3 is CASSPGTRIATNEKLFF. Written as DNA, the CDR3 is TGTGCCAGCAGTCCCGGGACAAGAATTGCAACTAATGAAAAACTGTTTTTT.